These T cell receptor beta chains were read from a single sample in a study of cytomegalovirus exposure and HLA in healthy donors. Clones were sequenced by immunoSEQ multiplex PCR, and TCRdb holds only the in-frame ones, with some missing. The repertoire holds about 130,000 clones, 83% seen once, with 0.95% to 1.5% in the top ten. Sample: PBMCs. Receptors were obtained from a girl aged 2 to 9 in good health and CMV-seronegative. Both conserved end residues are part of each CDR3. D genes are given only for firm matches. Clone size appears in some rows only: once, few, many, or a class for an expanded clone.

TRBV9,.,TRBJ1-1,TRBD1,TGTGCCAGCAGCGTCACAGGGGGCGATTCTGCTTTCTTT,CASSVTGGDSAFF
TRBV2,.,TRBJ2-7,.,TGTGCCACAAAAGCGGGCCCCCTTTACGAGCAGTACTTC,CATKAGPLYEQYF
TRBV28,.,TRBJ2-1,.,TGTGCCAGCAGTAGTCAGAGGTACCCCTACAATGAGCAGTTCTTC,CASSSQRYPYNEQFF
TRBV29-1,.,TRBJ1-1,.,TGCAGCGTTCCGGGGAACACTGAAGCTTTCTTT,CSVPGNTEAFF
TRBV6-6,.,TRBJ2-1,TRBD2,TGTGCCAGCAGTTCAAAGCGGGGGACCTACAATGAGCAGTTCTTC,CASSSKRGTYNEQFF
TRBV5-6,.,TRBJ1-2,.,TGTGCCAGCAGCGTAAAGAGGGGGATGGGTGGCTACACCTTC,CASSVKRGMGGYTF
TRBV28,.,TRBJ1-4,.,TGTGCCAGCAGTTCCGGGGGGGCCCTTGAAAAACTGTTTTTT,CASSSGGALEKLFF
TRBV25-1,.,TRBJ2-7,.,TGTGCCAGCAGTGATTCTGGGACAACCTACGAGCAGTACTTC,CASSDSGTTYEQYF
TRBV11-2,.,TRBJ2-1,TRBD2,TGTGCCAGCAGCCCCCGGACTAGCGGGAGGGCCCAAAATGAGCAGTTCTTC,CASSPRTSGRAQNEQFF
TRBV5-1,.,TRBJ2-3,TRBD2,TGCGCCAGCAGCCCCCTCCCCGCGGGAGGGCCTACAGATACGCAGTATTTT,CASSPLPAGGPTDTQYF
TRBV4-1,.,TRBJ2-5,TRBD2,TGCGCCAGCAGCCAAGTCGTAGCGGGAGGGCCTTTAAAGACCCAGTACTTC,CASSQVVAGGPLKTQYF
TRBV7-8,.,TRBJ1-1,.,TGTGCCAGCAGCCCCTGGGGGCAGCCGAACACTGAAGCTTTCTTT,CASSPWGQPNTEAFF
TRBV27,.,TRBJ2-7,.,TGTGCCAGCAGTCCCCTGGGTGGCGGGCAGAGCTCCTACGAGCAGTACTTC,CASSPLGGGQSSYEQYF
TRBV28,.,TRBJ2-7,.,TGTGCCAGCACCAGTTCCCCCCAGGTCTACGAGCAGTACTTC,CASTSSPQVYEQYF
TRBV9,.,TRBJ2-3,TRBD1,TGTGCCAGCAGCGTAGAGGGACAGGGCTGGGATACGCAGTATTTT,CASSVEGQGWDTQYF
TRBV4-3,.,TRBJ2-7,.,TGCGCCAGCAGCCAAGATCTGCGGGACGAGCAGTACTTC,CASSQDLRDEQYF
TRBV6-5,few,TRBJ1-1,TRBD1,TGTGCCAGCAGTTACAGGACAGGGGCTGAAGCTTTCTTT,CASSYRTGAEAFF
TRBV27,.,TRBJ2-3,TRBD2,TGTGCCAGCAGCACTAGCGGGAGGACCGATACGCAGTATTTT,CASSTSGRTDTQYF
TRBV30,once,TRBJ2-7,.,TGTGCCTGGAGAAGGCCGGGGGTATCCAACGAGCAGTACTTC,CAWRRPGVSNEQYF
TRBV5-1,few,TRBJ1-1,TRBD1,TGCGCCAGCAGTTTGACAGGGCCAAACACTGAAGCTTTCTTT,CASSLTGPNTEAFF
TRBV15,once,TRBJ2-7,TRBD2,TGTGCCACCAGCAGAGAGGCGGGAGGGCCCTACGAGCAGTACTTC,CATSREAGGPYEQYF
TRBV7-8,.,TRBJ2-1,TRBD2,TGTGCCAGCAGCTTAACAGTGGGGACTAGGAGGTATGAGCAGTTCTTC,CASSLTVGTRRYEQFF
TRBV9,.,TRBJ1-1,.,TGTGCCAGCTCCGAAGGGGGAAGCACTGAAGCTTTCTTT,CASSEGGSTEAFF
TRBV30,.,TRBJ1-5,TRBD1,TGTGCCTGGAGGACAGGGGGCAATCAGCCCCAGCATTTT,CAWRTGGNQPQHF
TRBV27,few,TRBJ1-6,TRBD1,TGTGCCAGCAGTTTAGACAGGGGTAACACACCCCCCCACTTT,CASSLDRGNTPPHF
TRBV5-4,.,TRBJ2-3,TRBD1,TGTGCCACCCGGACAGGGGGCACAGATACGCAGTATTTT,CATRTGGTDTQYF
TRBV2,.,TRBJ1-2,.,TGTGCCAGCAGTCGCAGGGCGGAGGGCTACACCTTC,CASSRRAEGYTF
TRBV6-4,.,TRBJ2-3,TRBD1,TGTGCCAGCAGTGCCTCCCCGGGGGACAGGGAAGATACGCAGTATTTT,CASSASPGDREDTQYF
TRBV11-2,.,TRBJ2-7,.,TGTGCCAGCAGCTTACCCCTACCCCCCTACGAGCAGTACTTC,CASSLPLPPYEQYF
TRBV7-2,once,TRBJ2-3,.,TGTGCCAGCAACCGATGGACTTCAGATACGCAGTATTTT,CASNRWTSDTQYF
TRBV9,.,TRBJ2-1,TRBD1,TGTGCCAGCAGCACAACGGACAGGGGGCTGGGTGAGCAGTTCTTC,CASSTTDRGLGEQFF
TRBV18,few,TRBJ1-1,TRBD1,TGTGCCAGCTCACCGCAAGACAGGGTTAACACTGAAGCTTTCTTT,CASSPQDRVNTEAFF
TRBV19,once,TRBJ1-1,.,TGTGCCAGTAGTATCGGTAGATCCAACACTGAAGCTTTCTTT,CASSIGRSNTEAFF
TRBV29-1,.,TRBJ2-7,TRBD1,TGCAGCGTTGCTCCGGGACAGGGAAGTGGCGAGCAGTACTTC,CSVAPGQGSGEQYF
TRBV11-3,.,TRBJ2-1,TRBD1,TGTGCCAGCAGCACGCGGACAGGGGGCACGGATGAGCAGTTCTTC,CASSTRTGGTDEQFF
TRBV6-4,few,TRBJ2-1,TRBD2,TGTGCCAGCAGTGCTAGCGGGGGGGCGGGAAATGAGCAGTTCTTC,CASSASGGAGNEQFF
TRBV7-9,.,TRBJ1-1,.,TGTGCCAGCAGCTTACTCCTTGGGGGGGCTGAAGCTTTCTTT,CASSLLLGGAEAFF
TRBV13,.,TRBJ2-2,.,TGTGCCAGCAGCTCACCGACAGGCCCGAACACCGGGGAGCTGTTTTTT,CASSSPTGPNTGELFF
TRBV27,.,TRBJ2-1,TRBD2,TGTGCCAGCACACCGACTAGCTCCACCGGTGAGCAGTTCTTC,CASTPTSSTGEQFF
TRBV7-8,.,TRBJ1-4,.,TGTGCCAGCAGCTTAGGAGGAAATGAAAAACTGTTTTTT,CASSLGGNEKLFF
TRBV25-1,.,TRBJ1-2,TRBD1,TGTGCCAGCAGTGAATACGGGACAGGGGACTATGGCTACACCTTC,CASSEYGTGDYGYTF
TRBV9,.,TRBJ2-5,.,TGTGCCAGCAGCGCGGGACATCAAGAGACCCAGTACTTC,CASSAGHQETQYF
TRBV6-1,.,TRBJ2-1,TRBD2,TGTGCCAGCAGGGCGGGACTAGCGGGAGTGGATGAGCAGTTCTTC,CASRAGLAGVDEQFF
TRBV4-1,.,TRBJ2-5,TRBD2,TGCGCCAGCAGCTTTAAGCGGGGGGGGCCCCAAGAGACCCAGTACTTC,CASSFKRGGPQETQYF
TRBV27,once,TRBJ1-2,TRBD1,TGTGCCAGCAGATTTTCAGGGGGTAACTATGGCTACACCTTC,CASRFSGGNYGYTF
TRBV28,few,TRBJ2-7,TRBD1,TGTGCCAGCAGCGCAGGGGGCGCGTACGAGCAGTACTTC,CASSAGGAYEQYF
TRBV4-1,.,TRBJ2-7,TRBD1,TGCGCCAGCAGCCAGGGACAGGGGGGTTCCTACGAGCAGTACTTC,CASSQGQGGSYEQYF
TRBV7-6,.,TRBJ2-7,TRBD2,TGTGCCAGCAGCCCCCGGGTTAGCGGGGGCCGCTCCTACGAGCAGTACTTC,CASSPRVSGGRSYEQYF
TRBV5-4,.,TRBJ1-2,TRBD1,TGTGCCAGCAGTCGGGACAGGGGAAGGGTTTTTTATGGCTACACCTTC,CASSRDRGRVFYGYTF
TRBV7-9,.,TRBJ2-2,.,TGTGCCAGCAGCTCCTTAACCGGACTCATCACCGGGGAGCTGTTTTTT,CASSSLTGLITGELFF